These 24 T cell receptor beta chains were sequenced from one sample in a study of shared clonotypes between healthy human individuals. Sequenced by immunoSEQ multiplex PCR; TCRdb stores in-frame clones only, minus some. The sample shows about 1,500,000 clones, roughly 96% of them seen only once. Material: naive CD4+ T cells sorted from blood. The subset is: CD45RA+ positively selected. Receptors originate from a man aged 30-40 years in good health.

V and J are TRBV2 and TRBJ2-5, with 7 nucleotides matching TRBD2. The V gene's germline CDR1 is SNHLY and CDR2 FYNNEI. This CDR3 is 15 amino acids long. The junction had 8 bases not matched to a gene; V was cut back by 4 bases and J by 3 bases. This CDR3 is CASSGPLAEEETQYF. For the CDR3, the DNA is TGTGCCAGCAGTGGTCCCCTAGCGGAAGAAGAGACCCAGTACTTC.

The rearrangement links TRBV28 to TRBJ1-1, with 9 bases lining up with TRBD1. Losses at the gene ends were 8 bases for V and 3 bases for J; bases not matched to a gene: 7. CDR1 and CDR2 (germline): MDHEN, SYDVKM. The CDR3 is 14 residues long. CDR3 DNA: TGTGCCAGCGCACCCTGGACAGGGGACACTGAAGCTTTCTTT. It codes for CASAPWTGDTEAFF.

The chain couples TRBV7-2 to TRBJ1-5; a weak D match, TRBD1 (6 bases). The CDR3 is made up of 15 amino acids. V was cut by 2 bases and J by 0 bases, with 8 bases left in between. Germline values: CDR1 SGHTA, CDR2 FQGNSA. Here the CDR3 reads CASSLLGASNQPQHF. The CDR3 region has the DNA TGTGCCAGCAGCTTACTGGGGGCTAGCAATCAGCCCCAGCATTTT.

V usage is TRBV2 and J usage is TRBJ2-4; TRBD2 aligns across 12 bases. With 3 bases clipped from V and 1 base from J, the junction kept 10 bases outside the gene matches. Per germline, CDR1 SNHLY and CDR2 FYNNEI. The CDR3 runs 19 residues. The CDR3 DNA reads as TGTGCCAGCAGTGACCGGCTAGCGGGAGGGCCACTCGCCAAAAACATTCAGTACTTC. It yields the protein CASSDRLAGGPLAKNIQYF.

The chain links TRBV12-5 to TRBJ2-1, with TRBD2 matching over 9 bases. The germline gives CDR1 LGHNT, CDR2 FRNRAP. V lost 5 bases, J lost 6 bases, and 8 bases stayed unmatched. The CDR3 has 15 residues. The CDR3 here is CASGGNSGSTNEQFF. The CDR3 nucleotides are TGTGCTAGTGGTGGGAATAGCGGGAGTACCAATGAGCAGTTCTTC.

The rearrangement uses TRBV28 and TRBJ2-1, with 7 bases identical to TRBD1. The CDR3 runs 15 residues. V trimming: 4 bases; J trimming: 3 bases; junction bases outside the gene matches: 6. Germline values: CDR1 MDHEN, CDR2 SYDVKM. In DNA, the CDR3 is TGTGCCAGCAGTTCGCCCCGGACAGGCTACAATGAGCAGTTCTTC. Translation gives CASSSPRTGYNEQFF.

Regarding this clone: Other DNA sequences within the sample encode an identical CDR3. The chain joins TRBV28 to TRBJ1-1; D unresolved. The CDR3 has 14 amino acids. Between the trimmed V and J ends, which lost 0 bases and 1 base, there was a span of 6 bases. The germline V gene has CDR1 MDHEN and CDR2 SYDVKM. This CDR3 reads CASSLWDGNTEAFF. CDR3 DNA: TGTGCCAGCAGTTTATGGGACGGGAACACTGAAGCTTTCTTT. Combining the CDR3 with reference TRBV28 and TRBJ1-1 gives the whole variable domain DVKVTQSSRYLVKRTGEKVFLECVQDMDHENMFWYRQDPGLGLRLIYFSYDVKMKEKGDIPEGYSVSREKKERFSLILESASTNQTSMYLCASSLWDGNTEAFFGQGTRLTVV.

In this sample, this clone turned up once. The V call is TRBV28, the J call TRBJ2-7, with D maybe TRBD2 (5 bases). CDR3 size: 15 residues. Germline V gene data show CDR1 as MDHEN and CDR2 as SYDVKM. Trimming left V 6 bases short and J 8 bases short, with 23 bases between. The CDR3 region has the DNA TGTGCCAGCAGGGGTGGGAGACACTCAGTAGTCCAGCAGTACTTC. The encoded protein is CASRGGRHSVVQQYF. Filled out from reference TRBV28 and TRBJ2-7, the complete variable domain reads DVKVTQSSRYLVKRTGEKVFLECVQDMDHENMFWYRQDPGLGLRLIYFSYDVKMKEKGDIPEGYSVSREKKERFSLILESASTNQTSMYLCASRGGRHSVVQQYFGPGTRLTVT.

The rearrangement links TRBV7-9 to TRBJ1-5, with no clear D. The V end was cut by 4 bases, the J end by 0 bases, with 4 bases between. The CDR3 covers 13 residues. Germline V gives CDR1 SEHNR, CDR2 FQNEAQ (reference sequence). CDR3 sequence reads: CASSWGSNQPQHF. For the CDR3, the DNA is TGTGCCAGCAGCTGGGGTAGCAATCAGCCCCAGCATTTT.

The chain couples TRBV5-4 to TRBJ2-7, with 12 positions matching TRBD2. Trimming cost V 5 bases and J 2 bases; bases outside gene matches: 8. This CDR3 region has 16 residues. The V gene's germline CDR1 is SGHNT and CDR2 YYREEE (reference sequence). CDR3 sequence reads: CASSLGLAGLAYEQYF. CDR3 DNA sequence: TGTGCCAGCAGTCTTGGACTAGCGGGGTTAGCCTACGAGCAGTACTTC.

V is TRBV27 and J is TRBJ2-7, with 9 bases aligning to TRBD1. Germline CDR1 reads MNHEY; CDR2 reads SMNVEV (reference sequence). J was trimmed by 6 bases and V by 7 bases; bases with no gene match: 13. This CDR3 comprises 15 residues. The CDR3 DNA reads as TGTGCCAGCAATCCTTTGACAGGGGGAATAGGCGAGCAGTACTTC. Encoded protein: CASNPLTGGIGEQYF.

This sequence joins TRBV7-8 and TRBJ2-3, with 7 bases aligning to TRBD2. V was pared by 1 base and J by 6 bases, with 16 bases of the junction left unmatched. This CDR3 spans 18 amino acids. Germline loops: CDR1 SGHVS, CDR2 FQNEAQ. CDR3 protein: CASSLEFGRGSILDTQYF. In DNA form, the CDR3 reads TGTGCCAGCAGCTTAGAGTTTGGTCGCGGGAGTATTCTGGATACGCAGTATTTT.

The chain employs TRBV5-1 and TRBJ1-1, with 10 bases identical to TRBD1. The J segment lost 4 bases and the V segment lost 2 bases, leaving 11 bases of the junction unmatched. The length of the CDR3 is 17 residues. Germline assignment: CDR1 SGHRS and CDR2 YFSETQ. Here the CDR3 DNA reads TGCGCCAGCAGCTTCAACTTTCCCCGGACAGGGGGCACTGAAGCTTTCTTT. Translated, it gives CASSFNFPRTGGTEAFF.

J is TRBJ2-5 and V is TRBV2; TRBD2 aligns across 7 bases. The trim removed 8 bases at V and 4 bases at J, leaving 7 bases unmatched. From germline, CDR1 is SNHLY and CDR2 FYNNEI. This CDR3 region has 13 residues. The CDR3 region has the DNA TGTGCCAGCGGGGGAGGGGTACTAGAGACCCAGTACTTC. The encoded protein is CASGGGVLETQYF.

This chain uses TRBV7-9 with TRBJ2-5; no definite D call. V was pared by 1 base and J by 3 bases, with 15 bases between. CDR3 length equals 16 residues. Per germline, CDR1 SEHNR and CDR2 FQNEAQ (reference sequence). CDR3 loop: CASSLEDHRWEETQYF. The CDR3 DNA reads as TGTGCCAGCAGCTTAGAGGACCATCGGTGGGAAGAGACCCAGTACTTC.

The chain combines TRBV6-6 with TRBJ2-5, with D possibly being TRBD1 (6 bases). Trimming left V 4 bases short and J 4 bases short, with 10 bases between. Germline V CDR1 and CDR2: MNHNY, SVGAGI (reference sequence). The CDR3 is 13 residues long. The CDR3, as DNA: TGTGCCAGCAGTTTAACAGGGTCAGAGACCCAGTACTTC. Protein: CASSLTGSETQYF.

The V and J genes are TRBV28 and TRBJ1-3; weak D call: TRBD1 (5 bases). The CDR3 extends over 14 amino acids. Trimming shortened V by 3 bases and J by 2 bases, and 8 bases separated the two germline ends. Germline-derived CDR1 and CDR2 are MDHEN and SYDVKM. Here the CDR3 DNA reads TGTGCCAGCAGTTTTAGCAGGGCTGGAAACACCATATATTTT. This encodes CASSFSRAGNTIYF.

The chain employs TRBV29-1 and TRBJ1-3; perhaps TRBD1 as D (5 bases). Trimming shortened V by 4 bases and J by 1 base, and 8 bases separated the two germline ends. The CDR3 extends over 13 amino acids. CDR1 is SQVTM and CDR2 is ANQGSEA in the germline V gene. The DNA of the CDR3 is TGCAGCGTTGGACAGTTATCTGGAAACACCATATATTTT. Translating it yields CSVGQLSGNTIYF.

This chain links TRBV28 with TRBJ2-7, with a weak D call TRBD2 (6 bases). Looked up from germline, CDR1 is MDHEN and CDR2 is SYDVKM. V was pared by 6 bases and J by 0 bases, with 18 bases between. The CDR3 totals 16 residues. The CDR3 DNA reads as TGTGCCAGCAGCTACCGGATGGCTAGCGCCTCCTACGAGCAGTACTTC. As protein: CASSYRMASASYEQYF.

The count of this clone is one. CDR3 nucleotide sequence: TGTGCCAGCAGCCCCCGAGGACAGATCCAAAACACCATATATTTT. This gives the protein CASSPRGQIQNTIYF. V is TRBV7-8 and J is TRBJ1-3; D might be TRBD1 (6 bases). V was clipped by 5 bases and J by 6 bases, with 17 bases between them. Germline assignment: CDR1 SGHVS and CDR2 FQNEAQ. This CDR3 is 15 amino acids long.

This clone has more than one count but fewer than ten. The chain recombines TRBV19 with TRBJ2-2; tentatively, D is TRBD2 (5 bases). The germline gives CDR1 LNHDA, CDR2 SQIVND (reference sequence). Trimming stripped 3 bases from V and 6 bases from J, with 17 bases between. This CDR3 comprises 16 residues. The CDR3 coding sequence is TGTGCCAGTAGTATCCACCCAGGAACGGGATCCGGGGAGCTGTTTTTT. This encodes CASSIHPGTGSGELFF. Full variable domain (outside the CDR3, taken from reference TRBV19 and TRBJ2-2): DGGITQSPKYLFRKEGQNVTLSCEQNLNHDAMYWYRQDPGQGLRLIYYSQIVNDFQKGDIAEGYSVSREKKESFPLTVTSAQKNPTAFYLCASSIHPGTGSGELFFGEGSRLTVL.

The V call is TRBV5-5, the J call TRBJ1-4; D ambiguous. Trimming left V 0 bases short and J 8 bases short, with 14 bases between. Germline values: CDR1 SGHKS, CDR2 YYEKEE (reference sequence). This CDR3 has 15 residues. CDR3 region: CASSLGGGSVEKLFF. DNA for the CDR3: TGTGCCAGCAGCTTGGGGGGAGGGTCAGTCGAAAAACTGTTTTTT. Full variable domain (remainder filled in from reference TRBV5-5 and TRBJ1-4): DAGVTQSPTHLIKTRGQQVTLRCSPISGHKSVSWYQQVLGQGPQFIFQYYEKEERGRGNFPDRFSARQFPNYSSELNVNALLLGDSALYLCASSLGGGSVEKLFFGSGTQLSVL.

The rearrangement links TRBV15 to TRBJ2-3; TRBD1 agrees at 7 bases. The V segment lost 1 base and the J segment 1 base; nucleotides outside the gene matches: 8. Germline values: CDR1 LNHNV, CDR2 YYDKDF (reference sequence). The CDR3 runs to 17 residues. The CDR3 spells CATSRGDRTLGTDTQYF. The CDR3 nucleotides read TGTGCCACCAGCAGAGGGGACAGAACCTTGGGCACAGATACGCAGTATTTT.

The chain recombines TRBV14 with TRBJ1-3, with D hard to call. The CDR3 contains 16 residues. Germline V CDR1 and CDR2: SGHDN, FVKESK. Between the trimmed V and J ends, which lost 0 bases and 0 bases, there was a span of 9 bases. The CDR3 loop is CASSQEWRTSGNTIYF. The CDR3 DNA follows: TGTGCCAGCAGCCAAGAATGGCGGACCTCTGGAAACACCATATATTTT.